This TCR beta chain is drawn from a study of blood T cells in healthy people across ages. Study-wide points: Researchers report that TCR beta diversity correlated strongly with naive T cell percentage.

Regarding this clonotype: The antigen is undetermined.

The CDR3 runs to 13 residues. V shed 3 bases and J shed 7 bases, with 12 bases lying between them. The germline CDR1 and CDR2 sequences are LNHDA and SQIVND (reference sequence). Then a second PCR, running about 6 to 12 cycles, was carried out with a sample-barcoded 5' primer and a J-beta primer mix. Each CDR3 protein gets one entry after TCRdb re-called the 5' RACE reads with MiXCR. The sample contains about 1,600,000 distinct CDR3 sequences, roughly 45% of which appear only once. Healthy individuals of Caucasian origin from Russia, aged about 6 to 90, served as donors. Isolated per sample were at least 7 million PBMCs. RNA extraction gave at least 5 micrograms of total RNA per sample.

This clonotype originated in a woman between 18 and 29 years old in good health. The specimen was blood. The chain carries TRBV19 and TRBJ1-1; D gene uncertain. CDR3: CASSIRAGIEAFF. In nucleotides, the CDR3 is TGTGCCAGTAGTATTCGAGCCGGCATTGAAGCTTTCTTT.